This is a list of T cell receptor beta chains from one sample in a study of blood T cell repertoires in COVID-19. The repertoire was sequenced with immunoSEQ multiplex PCR; TCRdb's copy has only in-frame clones and lacks some. Among 200,000 to 300,000 clones listed, approximately 90% were seen once. The sample consisted of peripheral blood. These receptors were collected from a man aged 18 to 29 with active or convalescent COVID-19. Each CDR3 is given with its conserved first and last residue. The D gene is left open where the match is weak. Clone size is not always given. Where it is, it says once, few, many or a class for expanded clones.

DNA | CDR3 | J | D | V | size | length
TGTGCCAGCGGGACTTATGAGGAGCAGTTCTTC | CASGTYEEQFF | TRBJ2-1 | . | TRBV9 | . | 11
TGTGCCAGCAGCTTCACAACAGGGGGCACTGAAGCTTTCTTT | CASSFTTGGTEAFF | TRBJ1-1 | TRBD1 | TRBV7-8 | . | 14
TGTGCCTGGAGGGAACAGGGAAAAACACCCCTCCACTTT | CAWREQGKTPLHF | TRBJ1-6 | . | TRBV30 | . | 13
TGTGCCAGCAGCTTAGTGGCGGCTAGCACAGATACGCAGTATTTT | CASSLVAASTDTQYF | TRBJ2-3 | . | TRBV7-2 | . | 15
TGCAGCGCTGACCTCTACAATGAGCAGTTCTTC | CSADLYNEQFF | TRBJ2-1 | . | TRBV29-1 | . | 11
TGTGCCAGCAGCTTAACAGGTATAGCCTACGAGCAGTACTTC | CASSLTGIAYEQYF | TRBJ2-7 | . | TRBV11-2 | . | 14
TGCAGTGCTGGCCGCACAGATACGCAGTATTTT | CSAGRTDTQYF | TRBJ2-3 | . | TRBV20-1 | . | 11
TGTGCCAGCAGCCGAACGGCGGGAGGGTCCACCGGGGAGCTGTTTTTT | CASSRTAGGSTGELFF | TRBJ2-2 | TRBD2 | TRBV7-9 | once | 16
TGCGCCAGCAGCCCAGGCGGGACAGGGGGCCTGAGTGGCTACACCTTC | CASSPGGTGGLSGYTF | TRBJ1-2 | TRBD1 | TRBV4-1 | . | 16
TGTGCCTGGAGTGTTGGGGCCCTTAGCAATCAGCCCCAGCATTTT | CAWSVGALSNQPQHF | TRBJ1-5 | . | TRBV30 | . | 15
TGTGCCAGCAGTTTCTTGGGACAGATTAATGAAAAACTGTTTTTT | CASSFLGQINEKLFF | TRBJ1-4 | TRBD1 | TRBV27 | . | 15
TGTGCCAGTAGGTACAGGAGCTCCTATAATTCACCCCTCCACTTT | CASRYRSSYNSPLHF | TRBJ1-6 | . | TRBV19 | . | 15
TGTGCCAGCAGCGTAGGTCCCACAAGCCTCATCCGAGGAGGCACTGAAGCTTTCTTT | CASSVGPTSLIRGGTEAFF | TRBJ1-1 | . | TRBV9 | once | 19
TGTGCCAGCAGCTTAACTAGGACAGGGTTAGATGGCTACACCTTC | CASSLTRTGLDGYTF | TRBJ1-2 | TRBD1 | TRBV7-3 | . | 15
TGTGCCAGCAGCCGCATTGATGGACAGGTCGGGGGCTACACCTTC | CASSRIDGQVGGYTF | TRBJ1-2 | TRBD1 | TRBV5-4 | once | 15
TGTGCCATCAGTGCCCGACAGGCAACTAATGAAAAACTGTTTTTT | CAISARQATNEKLFF | TRBJ1-4 | . | TRBV10-3 | . | 15
TGTGCCACCAGGGGGCCAGGGGATGGGGCCAACGTCCTGACTTTC | CATRGPGDGANVLTF | TRBJ2-6 | . | TRBV24-1 | . | 15
TGTGCCAGCTCTCTAGACAGGGTGGGCACCGGGGAGCTGTTTTTT | CASSLDRVGTGELFF | TRBJ2-2 | TRBD1 | TRBV4-2 | . | 15
TGTGCCAGCAGCCTCGAGGTGAACACTGAAGCTTTCTTT | CASSLEVNTEAFF | TRBJ1-1 | . | TRBV11-3 | . | 13
TGTGCCAGCAGGCCCAGAAGACAGGACAATGAGCAGTTCTTC | CASRPRRQDNEQFF | TRBJ2-1 | . | TRBV6-5 | . | 14
TGTGCCAGCAGTTTGACGGGGAACACTGAAGCTTTCTTT | CASSLTGNTEAFF | TRBJ1-1 | . | TRBV12-3/TRBV12-4 | . | 13
TGTGCCACCAGCAGGACACTGACGAACACTGAAGCTTTCTTT | CATSRTLTNTEAFF | TRBJ1-1 | . | TRBV15 | . | 14
TGTGCCACCAGCAGAGATTATTCTGAGACAGGTTTCTCTGGGGCCAACGTCCTGACTTTC | CATSRDYSETGFSGANVLTF | TRBJ2-6 | . | TRBV15 | once | 20
TGTGCCAGGGGAGCGGCGGGCTACACCTTC | CARGAAGYTF | TRBJ1-2 | . | TRBV19 | . | 10